A selection of T cell receptor beta chains follows, all from one sample in a study of CD8 T cells in ankylosing spondylitis. TCRdb fed the 5' RACE reads into MiXCR, producing one record per CDR3 protein. The data show some 450,000 distinct CDR3 sequences, 17% seen once. Sequencing was done on a sample of blood, either unsorted or a sorted T cell fraction (not recorded which). Receptors were obtained from a male donor with ankylosing spondylitis. Each CDR3 is given with its conserved first and last residue. Fields, in order: D gene, V gene, clone size, J gene, CDR3 DNA, CDR3 protein. The D gene is left open where the match is weak. The size field is filled for only some rows; it gives once, few, many or a size class.

>TRBD2|TRBV20-1|many|TRBJ2-3
TGCAGTGCTAGACCCCGTCCGGGGCTAGCGGGAGGTACTAGCACAGATACGCAGTATTTT
CSARPRPGLAGGTSTDTQYF
>TRBD2|TRBV7-2|few|TRBJ2-3
TGTGCCAGCAGCATTAGCGGGAGGGCGGATACGCAGTATTTT
CASSISGRADTQYF
>TRBD1|TRBV12-3/TRBV12-4|many|TRBJ1-1
TGTGCCAGCAGGAGGTCCCGGGACAGGGAGGGAGCTTTCTTT
CASRRSRDREGAFF
>.|TRBV18|many|TRBJ1-2
TGTGCCAGCTCACCCGCCAGGGGCTTCTATGGCTACACCTTC
CASSPARGFYGYTF
>.|TRBV5-1|few|TRBJ2-7
TGCGCCAGCAGCTTCGGGGGGTCAGGGGGCTACGAGCAGTACTTC
CASSFGGSGGYEQYF
>TRBD2|TRBV10-3|many|TRBJ2-3
TGTGCCATCCGAGAAGCGGGGGCGACAGATACGCAGTATTTT
CAIREAGATDTQYF
>TRBD1|TRBV20-1|.|TRBJ2-1
TGCAGTGCTAGACATTCGGGACAGGGGTTCAATGAGCAGTTCTTC
CSARHSGQGFNEQFF
>.|TRBV24-1|.|TRBJ2-7
TGTGCCACCAGTGATTTGGCCGGGGGCGGTGAGCAGTACTTC
CATSDLAGGGEQYF
>.|TRBV7-2|few|TRBJ2-6
TGTGCCAGCAGCTCATCTTTTGTGGCCAACGTCCTGACTTTC
CASSSSFVANVLTF
>.|TRBV2|.|TRBJ2-1
TGTGCCAGCAGTGAAGGGTCAGATCCCTCCTACAATGAGCAGTTCTTC
CASSEGSDPSYNEQFF
>.|TRBV18|.|TRBJ1-1
TGTGCCAGCTCACCACTCGGACCCCCCGGGAACACTGAAGCTTTCTTT
CASSPLGPPGNTEAFF
>.|TRBV20-1|few|TRBJ2-5
.
CSARDQEILAQYF
>.|TRBV12-3/TRBV12-4|many|TRBJ1-2
TGTGCCAGCAACCCGGCCGAAGGCTATGGCTACACCTTC
CASNPAEGYGYTF
>.|TRBV12-3/TRBV12-4|.|TRBJ2-2
TGTGCCAGCAGTTTGCCCCGCAGCACCGGGGAGCTGTTTTTT
CASSLPRSTGELFF